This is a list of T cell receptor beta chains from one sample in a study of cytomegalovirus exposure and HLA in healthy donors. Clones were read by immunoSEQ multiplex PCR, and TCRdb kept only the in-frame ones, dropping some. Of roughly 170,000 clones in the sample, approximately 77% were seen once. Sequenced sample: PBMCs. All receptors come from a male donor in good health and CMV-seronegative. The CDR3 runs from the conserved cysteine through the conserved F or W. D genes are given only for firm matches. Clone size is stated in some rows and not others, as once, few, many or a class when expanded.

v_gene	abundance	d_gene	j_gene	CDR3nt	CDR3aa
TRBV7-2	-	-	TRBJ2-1	TGTGCCAGCAGCCCCCACTTGCTGGAGCGCTACAATGAGCAGTTCTTC	CASSPHLLERYNEQFF
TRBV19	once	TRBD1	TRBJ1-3	TGTGCCAGTAGTATGGACAGGGTGAACACCATATATTTT	CASSMDRVNTIYF
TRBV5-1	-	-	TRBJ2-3	TGCGCCAGCAGCTTTGCGGGGTCAAGCACAGATACGCAGTATTTT	CASSFAGSSTDTQYF
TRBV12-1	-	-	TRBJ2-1	TGTGCCAGCAGCGTGTGGCGACTGTACAATGAGCAGTTCTTC	CASSVWRLYNEQFF
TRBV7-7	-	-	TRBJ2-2	TGTGCCAGCAGCCCACAGATACTAGGCAGAAAGGGCACCGGGGAGCTGTTTTTT	CASSPQILGRKGTGELFF
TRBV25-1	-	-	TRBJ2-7	TGTGCCAGCAGTGTGGGCAGCCCCTACGAGCAGTACTTC	CASSVGSPYEQYF
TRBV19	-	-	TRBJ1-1	TGTGCCAGTAGTCAGGGGAACACTGAAGCTTTCTTT	CASSQGNTEAFF
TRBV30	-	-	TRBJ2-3	TGTGCCTGGAGTGTAGTACTGCAAGATACGCAGTATTTT	CAWSVVLQDTQYF
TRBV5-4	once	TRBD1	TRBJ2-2	TGTGCCAGCAGCAGAAGGACAGGGGGTGGCCCCGGGGAGCTGTTTTTT	CASSRRTGGGPGELFF
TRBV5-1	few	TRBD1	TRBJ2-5	TGCGCCAGCAGCTTGGGGACAGGGGCTCGAGAGACCCAGTACTTC	CASSLGTGARETQYF
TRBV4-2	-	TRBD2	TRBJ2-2	TGTGCCAGCAGCTCTCTCCGGGGGGGCCCCGGGGAGCTGTTTTTT	CASSSLRGGPGELFF
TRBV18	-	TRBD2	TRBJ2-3	TGTGCCAGCTCACCTTCGGCTAGCGGGATGATGGGAGATACGCAGTATTTT	CASSPSASGMMGDTQYF
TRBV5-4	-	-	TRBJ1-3	TGTGCCAGCAGCCCCGGTCAAGGGAGGAGTGGAAACACCATATATTTT	CASSPGQGRSGNTIYF
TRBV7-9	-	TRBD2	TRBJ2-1	TGTGCCAGCAGCTTAGAGGGGACTAGCGATAATGAGCAGTTCTTC	CASSLEGTSDNEQFF
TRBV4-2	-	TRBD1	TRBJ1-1	TGTGCCAGCAGTCGGAAACGGACAGGGACGGACACTGAAGCTTTCTTT	CASSRKRTGTDTEAFF
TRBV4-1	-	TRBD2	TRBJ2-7	TGCGCCAGCAGCCAAGGGAGGTACGGGGGGGGCCCATGGTTACGCGAGCAGTACTTC	CASSQGRYGGGPWLREQYF
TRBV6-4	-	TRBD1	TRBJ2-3	TGTGCCAGCAGTCGACAGGGTGGGAGTGCAGATACGCAGTATTTT	CASSRQGGSADTQYF
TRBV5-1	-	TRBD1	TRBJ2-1	TGCGCCAGCGTCTCCGGGACAGGCGATAATGAGCAGTTCTTC	CASVSGTGDNEQFF
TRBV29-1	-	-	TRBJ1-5	TGCAGCGTTTTAGACACCGATAGCAATCAGCCCCAGCATTTT	CSVLDTDSNQPQHF
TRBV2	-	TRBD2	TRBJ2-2	TGTGCCAGCAGTCTCAGCGGGGGCGGGGAGCTGTTTTTT	CASSLSGGGELFF
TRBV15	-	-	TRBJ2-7	TGTGCCACCAGCAGAGCAGGCTCCTACGAGCAGTACTTC	CATSRAGSYEQYF
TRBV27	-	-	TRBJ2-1	TGTGCCAGCACCTCGGTCACCGGGAGTTCTTTTAATGAGCAGTTCTTC	CASTSVTGSSFNEQFF
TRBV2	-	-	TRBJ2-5	TGTGCCAGCAACCTCGGAACAGGGGAGACCCAGTACTTC	CASNLGTGETQYF
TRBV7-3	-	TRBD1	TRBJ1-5	TGTGCCAGCAGCCCTGGACAGGGTCCAAATCAGCCCCAGCATTTT	CASSPGQGPNQPQHF
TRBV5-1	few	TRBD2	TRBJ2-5	TGCGCCAGCAGGGGACCGGGACTAGCGGGAGGTCCCCAAGAGACCCAGTACTTC	CASRGPGLAGGPQETQYF
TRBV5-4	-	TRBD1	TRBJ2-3	TGTGCCAGCAGCGACAGGGGGGGGCTCTCAGATACGCAGTATTTT	CASSDRGGLSDTQYF
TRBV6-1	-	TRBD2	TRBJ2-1	TGTGCCAGCAGTGAAAAGAGCGGGGGGGCCAATGAGCAGTTCTTC	CASSEKSGGANEQFF
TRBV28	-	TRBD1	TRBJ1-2	TGTGCCATCTCAGTTTATGCGACAGGGGATGGCTACACCTTC	CAISVYATGDGYTF
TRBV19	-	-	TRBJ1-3	TGTGCCAGTAGTATACTCCGCTCTGGAAACACCATATATTTT	CASSILRSGNTIYF
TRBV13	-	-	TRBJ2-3	TGTGCCAGCAGCTTAAAGACTAGTCTTGTTCCAGATACGCAGTATTTT	CASSLKTSLVPDTQYF
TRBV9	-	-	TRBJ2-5	TGTGCCAGCAGCGTAGGGGCCAGGGTGCTTCTAGAGACCCAGTACTTC	CASSVGARVLLETQYF
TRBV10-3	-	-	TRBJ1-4	TGTGCCATCAGTGACGGAGGCGGAAAACTGTTTTTT	CAISDGGGKLFF
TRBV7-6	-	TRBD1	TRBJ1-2	TGTGCCAGCAGCTCCGACAGGGCCGAGGGGGGCTACACCTTC	CASSSDRAEGGYTF
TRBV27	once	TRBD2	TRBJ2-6	TGTGCCAGCAGTCCGGGAGGGGCTGGGGCCAACGTCCTGACTTTC	CASSPGGAGANVLTF
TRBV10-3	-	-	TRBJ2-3	TGTGCCATCAGTGACCCCAGCGGAGAGATTAGCACAGATACGCAGTATTTT	CAISDPSGEISTDTQYF
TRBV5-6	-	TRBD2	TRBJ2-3	TGTGCCAGCAGGAGGGGACTAGCGGGGTTAGATACGCAGTATTTT	CASRRGLAGLDTQYF
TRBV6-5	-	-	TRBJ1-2	TGTGCCAGCAGTTACTCGAAGGCCGGCGGCTATGGCTACACCTTC	CASSYSKAGGYGYTF
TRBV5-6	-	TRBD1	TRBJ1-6	TGTGCCAGCAGCTTGGGACAGGGGGCTTCACCCCTCCACTTT	CASSLGQGASPLHF
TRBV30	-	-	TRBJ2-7	TGTGCCTGGGCCCCCCGGGGGTACGAGCAGTACTTC	CAWAPRGYEQYF
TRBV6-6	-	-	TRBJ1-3	TGTGCCAGCAGTTACACAGGTAACTCTGGAAACACCATATATTTT	CASSYTGNSGNTIYF
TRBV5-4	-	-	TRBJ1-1	TGTGCCAGCAGCTTGGCCCCCCGGTTGGGGGGCACTGAAGCTTTCTTT	CASSLAPRLGGTEAFF
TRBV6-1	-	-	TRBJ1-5	TGTGCCAGCACCGACCCCAGGTATAGCAATCAGCCCCAGCATTTT	CASTDPRYSNQPQHF
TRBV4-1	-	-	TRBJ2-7	TGCGCCAGCAGCCAAGTCCCCTCCTCCTACGAGCAGTACTTC	CASSQVPSSYEQYF
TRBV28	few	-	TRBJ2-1	TGTGCCAGCAGCCGAAGCTTGGTTACCTACAATGAGCAGTTCTTC	CASSRSLVTYNEQFF
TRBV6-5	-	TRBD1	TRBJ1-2	TGTGCCAGCAGCCGGGACAGGGAGCTGGGGGAGGGCTACACCTTC	CASSRDRELGEGYTF
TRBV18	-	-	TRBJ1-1	TGTGCCAGCCCACCATCAACAGAGAACACTGAAGCTTTCTTT	CASPPSTENTEAFF
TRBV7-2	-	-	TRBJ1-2	TGTGCCAGCAGCTTAAAACACTTCTGGGGAGCGGACGGTAACTATGGCTACACCTTC	CASSLKHFWGADGNYGYTF
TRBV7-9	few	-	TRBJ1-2	TGTGCCAGCAGCCCGAGGGTGGATGATGGCTACACCTTC	CASSPRVDDGYTF
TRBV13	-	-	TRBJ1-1	TGTGCCAGCAGCCGGAACACTGAAGCTTTCTTT	CASSRNTEAFF
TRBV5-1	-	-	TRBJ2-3	TGCGCCAGCAGCCCCACCAACGGACAGACGCATACGCAGTATTTT	CASSPTNGQTHTQYF
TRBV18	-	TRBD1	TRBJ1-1	TGTGCCAGCTCACCAACGGGACAGGGGGCGCGACGAGGCACTGAAGCTTTCTTT	CASSPTGQGARRGTEAFF
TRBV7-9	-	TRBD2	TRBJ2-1	TGTGCCAGCAGCATCTTTAGCGGGGACTCCTACAATGAGCAGTTCTTC	CASSIFSGDSYNEQFF
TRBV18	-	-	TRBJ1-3	TGTGCCAGCTCACCACCAAGGGGCTCGGACACCATATATTTT	CASSPPRGSDTIYF
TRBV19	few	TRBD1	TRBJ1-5	TGTGCCAGTAGACCACATCAGGGGGGCAATCAGCCCCAGCATTTT	CASRPHQGGNQPQHF